This entry features one TCR beta chain sequence. Antigen unknown. This specimen belongs to a study of T cell responses to AZD1222 COVID-19 vaccine. General study results and limits: Reportedly, nearly half of unique spike TCRs recognized epitopes outside B.1.351/B.1.1.7 mutations.

There are 14 residues in the CDR3. The V and J ends lost 1 base and 3 bases respectively, with 9 bases between them. Germline CDR1 SGHTA, CDR2 FQGNSA. Profiling relied on immunoSEQ multiplex PCR, and the TCRdb table lists in-frame clones only, not all of them. The sample has 86,000 or so clones, 88% seen once. The chain is built from TRBV7-2 and TRBJ2-5; possibly TRBD2 for D (6 bases). The TCR comes from an adult who received the AZD1222 COVID-19 vaccine. The source was peripheral blood, collected 28 days after the second AZD1222 dose. The CDR3 DNA is TGTGCCAGCAGCTTAGTGGCGGGAAAAGAGACCCAGTACTTC. It specifies CASSLVAGKETQYF.